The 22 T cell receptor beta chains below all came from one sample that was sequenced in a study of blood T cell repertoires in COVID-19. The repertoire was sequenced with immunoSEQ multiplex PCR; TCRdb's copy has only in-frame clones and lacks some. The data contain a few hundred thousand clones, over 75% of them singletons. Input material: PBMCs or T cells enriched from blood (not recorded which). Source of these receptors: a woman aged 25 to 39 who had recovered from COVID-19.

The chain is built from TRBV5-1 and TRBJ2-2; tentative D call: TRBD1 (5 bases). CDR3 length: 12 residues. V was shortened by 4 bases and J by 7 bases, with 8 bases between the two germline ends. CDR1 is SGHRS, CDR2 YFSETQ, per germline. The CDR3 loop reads CASSQGGGELFF. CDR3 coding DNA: TGCGCCAGCAGCCAGGGTGGCGGGGAGCTGTTTTTT.

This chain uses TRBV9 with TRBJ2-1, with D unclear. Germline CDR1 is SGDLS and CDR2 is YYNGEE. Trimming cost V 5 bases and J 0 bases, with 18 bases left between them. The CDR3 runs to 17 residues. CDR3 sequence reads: CASSRFEGVSSYNEQFF. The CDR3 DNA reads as TGTGCCAGCAGTCGGTTCGAAGGAGTGAGCTCCTACAATGAGCAGTTCTTC.

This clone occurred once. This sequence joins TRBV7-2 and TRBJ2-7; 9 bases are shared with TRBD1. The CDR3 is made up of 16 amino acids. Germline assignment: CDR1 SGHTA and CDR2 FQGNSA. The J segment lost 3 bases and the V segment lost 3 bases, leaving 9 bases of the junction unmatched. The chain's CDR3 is CASSLEGQGFVYEQYF. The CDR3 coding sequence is TGTGCCAGCAGCTTGGAGGGACAGGGATTCGTCTACGAGCAGTACTTC.

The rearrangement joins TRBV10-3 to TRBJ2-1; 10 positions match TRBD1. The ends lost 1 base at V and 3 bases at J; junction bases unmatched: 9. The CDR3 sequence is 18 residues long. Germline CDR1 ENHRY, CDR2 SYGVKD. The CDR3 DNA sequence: TGTGCCATCAGTGAGTTACTCCGGGACAGGGGACTCTACAATGAGCAGTTCTTC. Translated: CAISELLRDRGLYNEQFF.

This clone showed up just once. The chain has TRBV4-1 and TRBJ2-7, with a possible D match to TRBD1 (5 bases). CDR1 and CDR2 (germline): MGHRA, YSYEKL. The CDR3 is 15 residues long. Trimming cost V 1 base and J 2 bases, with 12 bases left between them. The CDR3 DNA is TGCGCCAGCAGCCAAGGGCAGGGCCTCCCCTACGAGCAGTACTTC. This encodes CASSQGQGLPYEQYF.

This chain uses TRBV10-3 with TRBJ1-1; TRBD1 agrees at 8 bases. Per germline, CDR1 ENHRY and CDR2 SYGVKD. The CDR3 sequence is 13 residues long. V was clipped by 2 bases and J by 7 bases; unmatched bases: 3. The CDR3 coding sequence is TGTGCCATCAGTGAGCCGGACAGGGATGAAGCTTTCTTT. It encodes CAISEPDRDEAFF.

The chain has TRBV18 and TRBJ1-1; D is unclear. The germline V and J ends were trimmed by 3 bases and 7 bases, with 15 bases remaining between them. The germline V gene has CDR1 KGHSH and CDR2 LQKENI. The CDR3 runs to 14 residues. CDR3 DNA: TGTGCCAGCTCACCGGCAGGTACGATCAGTGAAGCTTTCTTT. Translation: CASSPAGTISEAFF.

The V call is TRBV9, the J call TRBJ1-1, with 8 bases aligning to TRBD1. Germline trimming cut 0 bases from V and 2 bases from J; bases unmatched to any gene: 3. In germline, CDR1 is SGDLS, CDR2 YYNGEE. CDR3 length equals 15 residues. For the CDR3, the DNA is TGTGCCAGCAGCGTAGACGACAGGGGAAACACTGAAGCTTTCTTT. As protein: CASSVDDRGNTEAFF.

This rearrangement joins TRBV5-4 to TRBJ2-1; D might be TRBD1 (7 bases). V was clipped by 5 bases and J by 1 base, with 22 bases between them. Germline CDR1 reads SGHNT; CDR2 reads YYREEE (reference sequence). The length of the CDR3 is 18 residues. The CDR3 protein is CASRSGGSGPGSYNEQFF. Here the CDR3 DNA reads TGTGCCAGCAGATCAGGGGGTAGCGGACCTGGGTCCTACAATGAGCAGTTCTTC.

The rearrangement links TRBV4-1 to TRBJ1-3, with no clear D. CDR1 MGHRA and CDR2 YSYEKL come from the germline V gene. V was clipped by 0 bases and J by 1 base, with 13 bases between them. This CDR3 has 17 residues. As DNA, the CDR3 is TGCGCCAGCAGCCAAGATGGGCGGGTTTTTTCTGGAAACACCATATATTTT. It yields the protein CASSQDGRVFSGNTIYF.

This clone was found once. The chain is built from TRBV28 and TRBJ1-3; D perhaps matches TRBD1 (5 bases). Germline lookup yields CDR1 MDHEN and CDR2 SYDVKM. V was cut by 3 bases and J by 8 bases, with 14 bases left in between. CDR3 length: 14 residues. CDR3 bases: TGTGCCAGCAGTTTCCCCAGGGTAGGGGACACCATATATTTT. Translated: CASSFPRVGDTIYF. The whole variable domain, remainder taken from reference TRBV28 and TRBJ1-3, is DVKVTQSSRYLVKRTGEKVFLECVQDMDHENMFWYRQDPGLGLRLIYFSYDVKMKEKGDIPEGYSVSREKKERFSLILESASTNQTSMYLCASSFPRVGDTIYFGEGSWLTVV.

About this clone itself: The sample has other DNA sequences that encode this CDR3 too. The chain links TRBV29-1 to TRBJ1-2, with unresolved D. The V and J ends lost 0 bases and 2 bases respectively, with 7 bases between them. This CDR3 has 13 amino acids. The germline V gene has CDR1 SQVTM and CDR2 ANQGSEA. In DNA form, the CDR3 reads TGCAGCGTTGAAGATGGCAGGAACTATGGCTACACCTTC. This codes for CSVEDGRNYGYTF.

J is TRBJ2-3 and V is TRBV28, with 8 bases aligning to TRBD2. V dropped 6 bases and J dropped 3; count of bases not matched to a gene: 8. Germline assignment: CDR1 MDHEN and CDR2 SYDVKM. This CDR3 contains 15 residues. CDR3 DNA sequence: TGTGCCAGCAGCGTGGGACTAGGGGAGACAGATACGCAGTATTTT. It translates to CASSVGLGETDTQYF.

Written as DNA, the CDR3 is TGTGCCAGCAGCTTGGAGGACAATAGATCACCCCTCCACTTT. Its translation: CASSLEDNRSPLHF. The chain joins TRBV5-8 to TRBJ1-6, with D possibly being TRBD1 (5 bases). The CDR3 extends over 14 amino acids. Germline CDR1 is SGHTS and CDR2 is YDEGEE. V lost 0 bases and J 10 bases, leaving 11 bases between the germline ends.

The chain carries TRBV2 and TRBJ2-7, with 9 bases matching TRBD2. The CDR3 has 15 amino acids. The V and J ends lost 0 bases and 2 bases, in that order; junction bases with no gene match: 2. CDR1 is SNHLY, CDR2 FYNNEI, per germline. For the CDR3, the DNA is TGTGCCAGCAGTGAAGCGCGGGGGGGCCCCTACGAGCAGTACTTC. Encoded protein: CASSEARGGPYEQYF.

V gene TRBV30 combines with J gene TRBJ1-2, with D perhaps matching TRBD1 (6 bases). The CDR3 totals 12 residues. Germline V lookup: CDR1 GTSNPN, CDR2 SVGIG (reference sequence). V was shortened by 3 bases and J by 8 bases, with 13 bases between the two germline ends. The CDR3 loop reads CAWRVGAEGYTF. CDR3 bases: TGTGCCTGGAGAGTGGGGGCAGAAGGCTACACCTTC.

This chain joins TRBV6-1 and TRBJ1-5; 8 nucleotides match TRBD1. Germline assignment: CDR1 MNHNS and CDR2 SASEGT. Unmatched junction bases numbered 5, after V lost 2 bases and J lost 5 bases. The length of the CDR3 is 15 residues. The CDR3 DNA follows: TGTGCCAGCAGTGAAATCAGGGGGCGCTATCAGCCCCAGCATTTT. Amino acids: CASSEIRGRYQPQHF.

This CDR3 reads CASSEQDRGPFYGYTF. The CDR3 DNA is TGTGCCAGCAGTGAACAGGACAGGGGGCCATTCTATGGCTACACCTTC. V gene TRBV2 combines with J gene TRBJ1-2; TRBD1 aligns across 11 bases. The length of the CDR3 is 16 residues. Germline V gene sequence: CDR1 SNHLY, CDR2 FYNNEI. J was trimmed by 4 bases and V by 2 bases; bases with no gene match: 6.

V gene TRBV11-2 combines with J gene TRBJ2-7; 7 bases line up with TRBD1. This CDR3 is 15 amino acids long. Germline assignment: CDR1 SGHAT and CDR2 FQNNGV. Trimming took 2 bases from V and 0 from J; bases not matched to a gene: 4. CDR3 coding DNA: TGTGCCAGCAGCTTATCCGCAGGGGGCTCCTACGAGCAGTACTTC. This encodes CASSLSAGGSYEQYF.

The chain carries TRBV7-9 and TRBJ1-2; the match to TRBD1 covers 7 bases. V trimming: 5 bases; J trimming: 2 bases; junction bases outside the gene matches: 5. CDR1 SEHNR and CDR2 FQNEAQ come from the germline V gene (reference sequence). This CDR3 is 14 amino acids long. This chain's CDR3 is CASSQKTGNYGYTF. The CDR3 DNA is TGTGCCAGCAGCCAAAAGACAGGGAACTATGGCTACACCTTC.

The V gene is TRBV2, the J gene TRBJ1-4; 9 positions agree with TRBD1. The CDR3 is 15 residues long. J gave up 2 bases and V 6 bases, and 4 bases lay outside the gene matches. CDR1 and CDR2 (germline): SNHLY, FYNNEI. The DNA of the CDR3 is TGTGCCAGCAGAAGACAGGGGGGGACTAATGAAAAACTGTTTTTT. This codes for CASRRQGGTNEKLFF.

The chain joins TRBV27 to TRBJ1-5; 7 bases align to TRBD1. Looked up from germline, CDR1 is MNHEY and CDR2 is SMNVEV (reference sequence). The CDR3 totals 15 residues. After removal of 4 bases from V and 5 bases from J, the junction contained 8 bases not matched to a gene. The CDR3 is CASSSGIGGDQPQHF. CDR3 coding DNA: TGTGCCAGCAGTTCCGGCATAGGGGGCGATCAGCCCCAGCATTTT.